The present entry profiles one TCR beta chain with its context. As yet, its antigen is unknown. This sample was taken from a study of cytomegalovirus exposure and HLA in healthy donors. The PCR was carried out with 60 Vbeta primers and 13 Jbeta primers. Data came from immunoSEQ multiplex PCR; TCRdb stores just in-frame clones and leaves some out. The sample records about 140,000 clones, approximately 80% being singletons. The CDR3 runs 16 residues. V was cut by 1 base and J by 0 bases, with 13 bases left in between. Germline-derived CDR1 and CDR2 are MDHEN and SYDVKM. Whole-study results and caveats: A cluster of highly shared sequence variants was likely a sequencing artifact. Reports credit the classifier with highly specific, highly sensitive diagnosis of cytomegalovirus status. Association of a missense DCLRE1C variant with TCR beta V- and J-gene trimming was reported in a later analysis.

Sequenced material: PBMCs. V gene TRBV28 combines with J gene TRBJ2-7; the D is unclear. The sequence was collected from a boy aged 2 to 10 in good health and CMV-seronegative. The CDR3 DNA reads as TGTGCCAGCAGTTTATTGAGACAATCGAGCTCCTACGAGCAGTACTTC. Residues: CASSLLRQSSSYEQYF. Supplemented by reference TRBV28 and TRBJ2-7, the full variable domain reads DVKVTQSSRYLVKRTGEKVFLECVQDMDHENMFWYRQDPGLGLRLIYFSYDVKMKEKGDIPEGYSVSREKKERFSLILESASTNQTSMYLCASSLLRQSSSYEQYFGPGTRLTVT.